Below are 13 T cell receptor beta chains sequenced from a single sample in a study of graft-versus-host responses after intestinal transplantation. Their antigens are not known. Sequencing used immunoSEQ multiplex PCR; TCRdb keeps in-frame clones, though not all of them. The sample includes 84,000 or so clones, 90% to 95% of them seen just once. The material sequenced was unstimulated CD8+ T cells sorted from spleen or lymph node cells, taken before transplant. The receptor set was obtained from a human donor who was the organ donor for an intestinal transplant.

The CDR3 is CASSQVRAGAYGYTF. The CDR3 nucleotides read TGCGCCAGCAGCCAAGTCCGGGCAGGGGCATATGGCTACACCTTC. The gene calls are TRBV4-3 and TRBJ1-2; weak D call: TRBD1 (6 bases). There are 15 residues in the CDR3. The germline CDR1 and CDR2 sequences are LGHNA and YSLEER. Trimming took 1 base from V and 5 from J, leaving 14 bases between them.

The chain combines TRBV4-1 with TRBJ2-7; D might be TRBD1 (6 bases). The CDR3 consists of 13 residues. From germline, CDR1 is MGHRA and CDR2 YSYEKL. The V and J ends lost 3 bases and 4 bases respectively, with 10 bases between them. The CDR3 bases are TGCGCCAGCAGCCAGGGGGCCCTTTACGAGCAGTACTTC. As protein: CASSQGALYEQYF.

Only one count was recorded for this clone. The chain is built from TRBV27 and TRBJ2-2, with 11 nucleotides matching TRBD1. The ends lost 2 bases at V and 7 bases at J; junction bases unmatched: 6. CDR1 and CDR2 (germline): MNHEY, SMNVEV (reference sequence). The CDR3 loop spans 16 amino acids. CDR3 in amino acids: CASSLSGQGAGGELFF. In DNA, the CDR3 is TGTGCCAGCAGTTTAAGCGGACAGGGGGCAGGCGGGGAGCTGTTTTTT.

This chain connects TRBV4-3 to TRBJ2-1; D possibly corresponds to TRBD1 (6 bases). V was trimmed by 5 bases and J by 4 bases, leaving 9 bases between them. Germline-derived CDR1 and CDR2 are LGHNA and YSLEER. The CDR3 length is 13 residues. For the CDR3, the DNA is TGCGCCAGCAGCTACGGACAGTACAATGAGCAGTTCTTC. It is translated as CASSYGQYNEQFF.

This sequence joins TRBV27 and TRBJ2-1, with 10 bases that match TRBD2. The junction had 5 bases not matched to a gene; V was cut back by 7 bases and J by 8 bases. CDR1 and CDR2 (germline): MNHEY, SMNVEV (reference sequence). The CDR3 consists of 13 residues. The CDR3 DNA sequence: TGTGCCAGCATAGCGGGGGGTGGCGATGAGCAGTTCTTC. This codes for CASIAGGGDEQFF.

The J gene is TRBJ2-7, the V gene TRBV4-1; 8 nucleotides match TRBD1. CDR3 length: 17 residues. J lost 4 bases, V lost 2 bases, and 13 bases had no gene match. Germline V gene sequence: CDR1 MGHRA, CDR2 YSYEKL. The CDR3 spells CASSQQLPTGGRYEQYF. The DNA for the CDR3 is TGCGCCAGCAGCCAACAACTCCCTACAGGGGGGAGGTACGAGCAGTACTTC.

The V gene is TRBV7-3, the J gene TRBJ2-7; D is perhaps TRBD2 (5 bases). V dropped 5 bases and J dropped 6 bases, with 20 bases sitting between them. Per germline, CDR1 SGHTA and CDR2 FQGTGA. The CDR3 runs to 15 residues. CDR3 protein: CASSPRGGSFGEQYF. CDR3 DNA: TGTGCCAGCAGCCCAAGAGGAGGTTCTTTCGGCGAGCAGTACTTC.

V usage is TRBV27 and J usage is TRBJ1-1; D perhaps matches TRBD1 (5 bases). Germline-derived CDR1 and CDR2 are MNHEY and SMNVEV (reference sequence). This CDR3 spans 14 amino acids. Trimming cost V 4 bases and J 1 base, with 10 bases left between them. This CDR3 is CASSYWGTNTEAFF. Written as DNA, the CDR3 is TGTGCCAGCAGTTACTGGGGCACGAACACTGAAGCTTTCTTT.

V gene TRBV4-3 combines with J gene TRBJ2-2; D is perhaps TRBD2 (5 bases). Per germline, CDR1 LGHNA and CDR2 YSLEER. Trimming removed 4 bases from V and 6 bases from J, with 18 bases in between. CDR3 size: 16 residues. The CDR3 nucleotides are TGCGCCAGCAGCCCGCACCTAGCTCCGGGCGCCGGGGAGCTGTTTTTT. Translation: CASSPHLAPGAGELFF.

CDR3 in amino acids: CASSQVGGRTYNEQFF. The CDR3 nucleotides are TGTGCCAGCAGCCAGGTGGGGGGGCGAACCTACAATGAGCAGTTCTTC. The V call is TRBV7-9, the J call TRBJ2-1; maybe TRBD2 (7 bases). The germline gives CDR1 SEHNR, CDR2 FQNEAQ (reference sequence). This CDR3 region has 16 residues. Deletions cut 5 bases from V and 2 bases from J, with 16 bases between.

The chain couples TRBV29-1 to TRBJ1-2, with 8 nucleotides matching TRBD1. Trimming cost V 7 bases and J 8 bases; bases outside gene matches: 9. The CDR3 is 12 amino acids. Germline lookup yields CDR1 SQVTM and CDR2 ANQGSEA. The CDR3 region is CSAPGQGGGYTF. DNA of the CDR3: TGCAGCGCTCCTGGACAGGGCGGGGGCTACACCTTC.

The chain links TRBV6-4 to TRBJ2-3; 7 nucleotides line up with TRBD2. Germline V gene data show CDR1 as MRHNA and CDR2 as SNTAGT. CDR3 size: 14 residues. J was trimmed by 1 base and V by 2 bases; bases with no gene match: 0. CDR3 amino acids: CASSDTSGTDTQYF. For the CDR3, the DNA is TGTGCCAGCAGTGACACTAGCGGCACAGATACGCAGTATTTT.

This chain uses TRBV9 with TRBJ2-5; D not resolved. This CDR3 is built from 12 residues. The germline V and J ends were trimmed by 0 bases and 5 bases, with 5 bases remaining between them. Germline CDR1 is SGDLS and CDR2 is YYNGEE. The CDR3 is CASSVDLETQYF. CDR3 in DNA: TGTGCCAGCAGCGTAGATCTTGAGACCCAGTACTTC.